These 3 T cell receptor beta chains came from one sample sequenced in a study of blood T cell repertoires in COVID-19. Assay: immunoSEQ multiplex PCR; the TCRdb copy retains only in-frame clones and omits some. There are about 300,000 clones in the sample; 85% occur only once, and about 14% lies in the top ten. Sequencing was performed on peripheral blood. The receptors originated from a human donor in a cohort sampled during active COVID-19.

This rearrangement joins TRBV10-1 to TRBJ2-3; tentatively, D is TRBD2 (6 bases). V gave up 8 bases and J gave up 4 bases, with 31 bases separating them. Germline V gene data show CDR1 as WNHNN and CDR2 as SYGVQD (reference sequence). This CDR3 is built from 19 residues. CDR3 protein: CASGKAALDTTGAADTQYF. The CDR3 nucleotides are TGCGCCAGCGGAAAAGCGGCACTAGACACCACGGGAGCCGCAGATACGCAGTATTTT.

The J gene is TRBJ1-2, the V gene TRBV11-2; 7 bases are a match to TRBD1. With 4 bases clipped from V and 8 bases from J, the junction kept 13 bases outside the gene matches. Germline CDR1 is SGHAT and CDR2 is FQNNGV. The CDR3 loop spans 15 amino acids. CDR3 DNA sequence: TGTGCCAGCAGCTCCCTTCGGGGACAGATTGGAGGCTACACCTTC. Protein product: CASSSLRGQIGGYTF.

This chain joins TRBV23-1 and TRBJ1-5; D is unclear. TRBV23-1 belongs to the ORF category, with a function that is uncertain. CDR3 size: 17 residues. Deletions cut 4 bases from V and 4 bases from J, with 20 bases between. CDR3 protein: CASSLGVSRCGNQPQHF. The CDR3 nucleotides read TGCGCCAGCAGTCTTGGGGTGTCAAGGTGCGGGAATCAGCCCCAGCATTTT.